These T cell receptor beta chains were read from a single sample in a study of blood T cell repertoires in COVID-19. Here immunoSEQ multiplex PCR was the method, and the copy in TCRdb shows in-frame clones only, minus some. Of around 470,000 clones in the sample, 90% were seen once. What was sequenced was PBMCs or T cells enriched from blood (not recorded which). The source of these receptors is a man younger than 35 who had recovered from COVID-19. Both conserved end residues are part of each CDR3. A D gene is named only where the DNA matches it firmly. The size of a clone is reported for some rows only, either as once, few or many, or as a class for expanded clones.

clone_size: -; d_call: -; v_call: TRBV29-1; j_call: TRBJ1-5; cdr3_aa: CSVRGDQGQPQHF; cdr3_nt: TGCAGCGTCCGGGGGGATCAGGGTCAGCCCCAGCATTTT
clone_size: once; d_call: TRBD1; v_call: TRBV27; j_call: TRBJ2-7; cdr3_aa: CASSSTGTGDEEQYF; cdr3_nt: TGTGCCAGCAGTTCTACCGGGACAGGGGATGAGGAGCAGTACTTC
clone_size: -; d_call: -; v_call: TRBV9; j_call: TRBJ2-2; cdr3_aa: CASSAGPTGELFF; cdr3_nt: TGTGCCAGCAGCGCGGGTCCCACCGGGGAGCTGTTTTTT
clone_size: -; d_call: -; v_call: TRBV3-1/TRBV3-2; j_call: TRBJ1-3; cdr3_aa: CASSQDVPGKNTIYF; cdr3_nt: TGTGCCAGCAGCCAAGATGTGCCGGGGAAAAACACCATATATTTT
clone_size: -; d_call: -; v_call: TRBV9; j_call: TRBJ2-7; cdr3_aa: CASGLGVQTSPYEQYF; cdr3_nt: TGTGCCAGTGGGTTAGGAGTTCAAACTTCCCCCTACGAGCAGTACTTC
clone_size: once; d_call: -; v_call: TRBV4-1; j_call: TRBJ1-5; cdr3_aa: CASSQGHPGAPQHF; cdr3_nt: TGCGCCAGCAGCCAAGGACATCCCGGTGCGCCCCAGCATTTT
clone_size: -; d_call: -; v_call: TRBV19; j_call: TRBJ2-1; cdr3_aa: CASSIGTANEQFF; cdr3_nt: TGTGCCAGTAGTATAGGAACAGCCAATGAGCAGTTCTTC
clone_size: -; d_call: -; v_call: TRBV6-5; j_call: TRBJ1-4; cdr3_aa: CASMASSNEKLFF; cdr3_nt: TGTGCCAGCATGGCCAGTTCCAATGAAAAACTGTTTTTT
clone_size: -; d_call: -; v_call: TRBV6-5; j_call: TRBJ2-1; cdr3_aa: CASRPPGLHNEQFF; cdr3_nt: TGTGCCAGCAGGCCTCCGGGACTGCACAATGAGCAGTTCTTC
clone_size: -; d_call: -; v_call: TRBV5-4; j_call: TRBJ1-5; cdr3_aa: CASTKDGDLRQPQHF; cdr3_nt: TGTGCCAGCACCAAGGACGGGGATCTTCGGCAGCCCCAGCATTTT
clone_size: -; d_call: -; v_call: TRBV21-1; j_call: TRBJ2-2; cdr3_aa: CASSLKLSGNTGELFF; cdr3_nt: TGTGCCAGCAGCCTCAAACTGAGCGGTAACACCGGGGAGCTGTTTTTT
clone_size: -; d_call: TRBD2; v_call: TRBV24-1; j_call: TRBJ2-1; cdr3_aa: CATRSGSSYNEQFF; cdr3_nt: TGTGCCACCCGGAGCGGGAGCTCCTACAATGAGCAGTTCTTC
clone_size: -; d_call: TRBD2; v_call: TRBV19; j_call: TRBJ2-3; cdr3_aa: CASRTKGLAGGTDTQYF; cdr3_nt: TGTGCCAGTAGGACCAAGGGACTAGCGGGGGGCACAGATACGCAGTATTTT
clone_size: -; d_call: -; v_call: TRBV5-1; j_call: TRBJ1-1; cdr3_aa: CASSPDSQAEAFF; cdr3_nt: TGCGCCAGCAGTCCGGACTCTCAGGCTGAAGCTTTCTTT
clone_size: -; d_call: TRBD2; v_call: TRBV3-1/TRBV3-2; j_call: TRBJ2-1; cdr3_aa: CASSQERTSINEQFF; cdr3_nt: TGTGCCAGCAGCCAAGAGAGGACTAGCATCAATGAGCAGTTCTTC
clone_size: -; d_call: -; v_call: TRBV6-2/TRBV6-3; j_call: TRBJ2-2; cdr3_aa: CASSSNTGELFF; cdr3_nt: TGTGCCAGCAGTTCTAACACCGGGGAGCTGTTTTTT
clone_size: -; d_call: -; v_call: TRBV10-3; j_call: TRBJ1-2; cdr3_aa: CAISESQGLNYGYTF; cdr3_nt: TGTGCCATCAGTGAGTCCCAGGGACTTAACTATGGCTACACCTTC
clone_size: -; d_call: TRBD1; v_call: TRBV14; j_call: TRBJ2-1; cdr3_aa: CASSPWTGRVGNEQFF; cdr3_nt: TGTGCCAGCAGTCCGTGGACAGGACGGGTGGGCAATGAGCAGTTCTTC
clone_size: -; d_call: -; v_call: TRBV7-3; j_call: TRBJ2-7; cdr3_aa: CASSRLPSDDEQYF; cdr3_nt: TGTGCCAGCAGCCGACTCCCTAGCGACGACGAGCAGTACTTC
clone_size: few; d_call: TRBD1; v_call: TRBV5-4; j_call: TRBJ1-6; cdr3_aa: CASSPGQGASWNSPLHF; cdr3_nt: TGTGCCAGCAGCCCCGGACAGGGGGCCTCCTGGAATTCACCCCTCCACTTT
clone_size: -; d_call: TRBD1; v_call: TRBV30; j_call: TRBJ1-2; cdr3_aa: CAWKGANYGYTF; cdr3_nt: TGTGCCTGGAAGGGGGCCAACTATGGCTACACCTTC
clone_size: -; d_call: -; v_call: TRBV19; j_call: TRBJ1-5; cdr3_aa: CASRNTDRWRPNQPQHF; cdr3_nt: TGTGCCAGTCGCAACACGGATCGATGGAGGCCCAATCAGCCCCAGCATTTT
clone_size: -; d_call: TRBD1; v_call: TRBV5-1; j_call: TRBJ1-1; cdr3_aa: CASSSGQGGTEAFF; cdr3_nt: TGCGCCAGCAGCTCCGGACAGGGGGGAACTGAAGCTTTCTTT
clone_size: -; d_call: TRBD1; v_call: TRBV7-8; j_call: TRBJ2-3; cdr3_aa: CASSLEWDRGPDTQYF; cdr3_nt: TGTGCCAGCAGCTTAGAGTGGGACAGGGGTCCAGATACGCAGTATTTT
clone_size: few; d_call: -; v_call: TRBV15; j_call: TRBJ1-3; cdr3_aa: CATTPRTDRGNTIYF; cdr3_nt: TGTGCCACCACTCCTCGGACAGATAGGGGAAACACCATATATTTT
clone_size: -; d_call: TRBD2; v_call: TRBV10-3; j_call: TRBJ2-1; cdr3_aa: CAISESTGDPGRAEQFF; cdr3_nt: TGTGCCATCAGTGAGTCGACGGGGGACCCAGGGAGGGCTGAGCAGTTCTTC
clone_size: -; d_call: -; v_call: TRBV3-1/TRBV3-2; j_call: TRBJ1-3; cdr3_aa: CASSQDLSQDTIYF; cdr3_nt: TGTGCCAGCAGCCAAGATCTAAGTCAGGACACCATATATTTT
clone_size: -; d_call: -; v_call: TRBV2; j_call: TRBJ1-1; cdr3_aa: CASQQVVTEAFF; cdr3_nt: TGTGCCAGCCAACAGGTGGTTACTGAAGCTTTCTTT
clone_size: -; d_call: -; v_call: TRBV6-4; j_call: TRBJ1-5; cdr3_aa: CASSAQGGQPQHF; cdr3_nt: TGTGCCAGCAGTGCTCAGGGAGGCCAGCCCCAGCATTTT
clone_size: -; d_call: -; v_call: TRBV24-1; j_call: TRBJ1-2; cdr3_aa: CATSDFRGVGGYTF; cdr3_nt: TGTGCCACCAGTGATTTTCGGGGGGTTGGTGGCTACACCTTC
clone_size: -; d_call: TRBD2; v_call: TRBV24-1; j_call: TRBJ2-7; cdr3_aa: CAPLSGTSCSSYEQYF; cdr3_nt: TGTGCCCCCTTATCCGGGACTAGCTGCAGCTCCTACGAGCAGTACTTC
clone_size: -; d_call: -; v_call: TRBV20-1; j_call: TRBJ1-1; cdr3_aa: CSASRRGNQAFF; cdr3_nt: TGCAGTGCTAGTCGCCGAGGGAATCAAGCTTTCTTT
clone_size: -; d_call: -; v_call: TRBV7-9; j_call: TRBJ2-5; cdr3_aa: CASSGYGTVNQETQYF; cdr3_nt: TGTGCCAGCAGCGGATACGGGACTGTAAACCAAGAGACCCAGTACTTC
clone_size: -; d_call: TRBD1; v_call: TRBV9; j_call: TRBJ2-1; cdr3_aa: CASSVGQGTYNEQFF; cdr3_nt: TGTGCCAGCAGCGTGGGACAGGGAACTTACAATGAGCAGTTCTTC
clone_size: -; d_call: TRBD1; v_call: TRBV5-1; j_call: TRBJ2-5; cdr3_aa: CASSRDRVQETQYF; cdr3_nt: TGCGCCAGCAGCAGGGACAGGGTCCAAGAGACCCAGTACTTC